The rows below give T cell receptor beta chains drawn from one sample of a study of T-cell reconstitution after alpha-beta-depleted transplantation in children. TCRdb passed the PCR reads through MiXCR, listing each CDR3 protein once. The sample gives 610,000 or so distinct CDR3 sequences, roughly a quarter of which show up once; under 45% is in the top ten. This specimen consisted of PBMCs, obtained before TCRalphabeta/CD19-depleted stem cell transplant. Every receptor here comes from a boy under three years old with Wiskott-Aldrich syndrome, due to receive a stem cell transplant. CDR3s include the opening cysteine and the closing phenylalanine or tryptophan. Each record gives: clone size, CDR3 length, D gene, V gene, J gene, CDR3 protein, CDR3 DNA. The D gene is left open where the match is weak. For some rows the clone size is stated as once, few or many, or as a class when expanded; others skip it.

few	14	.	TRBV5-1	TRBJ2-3	CASRGTSSTDTQYF	TGCGCCAGCAGGGGGACCTCTAGCACAGATACGCAGTATTTT
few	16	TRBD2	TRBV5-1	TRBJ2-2	CASSFNGRAYTGELFF	TGCGCCAGCAGCTTTAACGGGAGGGCCTACACCGGGGAGCTGTTTTTT
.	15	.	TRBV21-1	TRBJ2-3	CASSKGDEGTDTQYF	TGTGCCAGCAGCAAAGGAGATGAGGGCACAGATACGCAGTATTTT
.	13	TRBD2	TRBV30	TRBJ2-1	CAWTAGAGNEQFF	TGTGCCTGGACCGCGGGAGCAGGCAATGAGCAGTTCTTC
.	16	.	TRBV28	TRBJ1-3	CASSTLTGLRGNTIYF	TGTGCCAGCAGCACCTTAACAGGGTTGAGAGGAAACACCATATATTTT
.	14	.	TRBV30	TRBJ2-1	CASDRDTRTPEQFF	TGTGCCTCGGACCGGGACACCCGAACTCCTGAGCAGTTCTTC
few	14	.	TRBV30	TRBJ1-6	CAWKTDMGHSPLHF	TGTGCCTGGAAAACTGACATGGGGCACTCACCCCTCCACTTT
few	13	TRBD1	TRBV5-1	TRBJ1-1	CASSSGQGALAFF	TGCGCCAGCAGCTCAGGACAGGGGGCCTTGGCTTTCTTT
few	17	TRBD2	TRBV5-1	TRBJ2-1	CASSPVRAGGSYNEQFF	TGCGCCAGCAGCCCGGTTAGGGCGGGAGGGTCCTACAATGAGCAGTTCTTC
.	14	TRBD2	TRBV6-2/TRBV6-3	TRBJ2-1	CASSILAGVGEQFF	TGTGCCAGCAGTATTCTAGCGGGAGTAGGAGAGCAGTTCTTC